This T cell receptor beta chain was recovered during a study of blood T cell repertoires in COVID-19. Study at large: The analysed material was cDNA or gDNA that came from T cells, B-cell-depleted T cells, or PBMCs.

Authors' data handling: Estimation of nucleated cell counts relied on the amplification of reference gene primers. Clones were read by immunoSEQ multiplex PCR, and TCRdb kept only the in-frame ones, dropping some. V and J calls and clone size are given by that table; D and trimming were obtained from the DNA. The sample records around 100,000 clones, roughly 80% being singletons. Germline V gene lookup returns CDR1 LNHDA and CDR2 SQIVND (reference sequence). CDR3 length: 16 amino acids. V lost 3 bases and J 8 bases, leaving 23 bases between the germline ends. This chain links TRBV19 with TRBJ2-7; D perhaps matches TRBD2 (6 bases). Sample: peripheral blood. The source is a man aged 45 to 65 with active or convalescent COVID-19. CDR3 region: CASSMGGTGLPTKQYF. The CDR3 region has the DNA TGTGCCAGTAGTATGGGGGGAACGGGACTCCCGACTAAGCAGTACTTC.